The 6 T cell receptor beta chains given below trace back to one sample, sequenced in a study of breast tumors, draining lymph nodes, adjacent tissues. TCRdb analysed the multiplex PCR reads with MiXCR anew, one entry per CDR3 protein. The sample contains about 120,000 distinct CDR3 sequences, roughly 21% of which appear only once. Breast cancer patients provided tissue from their axillary draining lymph nodes. The sample was axillary lymph node tissue. These receptors were collected from a female donor with breast cancer. Some clones in this sample may be carry-over from other donors' samples.

On this clonotype: This may stem from a read error, because a much larger clone lies one nucleotide away. This chain links TRBV6-4 with TRBJ2-2; no reliable D call. CDR1 MRHNA and CDR2 SNTAGT come from the germline V gene. Trimming took off 5 bases at V and 3 bases at J, with 10 bases between the two ends. The CDR3 is 14 amino acids. This CDR3 reads CASSRTGYTGELFF. The CDR3, as DNA: TGTGCCAGCAGTAGGACGGGTTACACCGGGGAGCTGTTTTTT.

This clonotype was recorded at least ten times. The chain joins TRBV4-2 to TRBJ1-2, with 8 bases that match TRBD1. Germline V gene data show CDR1 as LGHNA and CDR2 as YNFKEQ. The CDR3 runs 14 residues. The junction had 3 bases not matched to a gene; V was cut back by 1 base and J by 5 bases. CDR3 DNA sequence: TGTGCCAGCAGCCAAGGACAGGGGCCGTATGGCTACACCTTC. The encoded protein is CASSQGQGPYGYTF.

This clonotype has at least ten counts. The CDR3 DNA reads as TGTGCCAGCGTGGAGCGGGGGGAGACCCAGTACTTC. Its protein product is CASVERGETQYF. This chain uses TRBV2 with TRBJ2-5; 8 bases match TRBD2. Germline-derived CDR1 and CDR2 are SNHLY and FYNNEI. After removal of 8 bases from V and 5 bases from J, the junction contained 4 bases not matched to a gene. This CDR3 is built from 12 residues.

The rearrangement uses TRBV6-4 and TRBJ1-4; TRBD1 agrees at 8 bases. With V trimmed by 4 bases and J by 4 bases, 8 bases remained unmatched. From germline, CDR1 is MRHNA and CDR2 SNTAGT. There are 16 residues in the CDR3. CDR3 bases: TGTGCCAGCAGTGTGAGGACAGGGTACGTTAATGAAAAACTGTTTTTT. Encoded protein: CASSVRTGYVNEKLFF.

In this sample, this clonotype turned up many times. The chain employs TRBV19 and TRBJ2-3, with 12 bases matching TRBD2. The CDR3 sequence is 15 residues long. J gave up 7 bases and V 6 bases, and 8 bases lay outside the gene matches. Germline V gene data show CDR1 as LNHDA and CDR2 as SQIVND (reference sequence). The DNA of the CDR3 is TGTGCCAGTAGCTTCGGACTAGCGGGGTCGAATACGCAGTATTTT. Its protein is CASSFGLAGSNTQYF.

A word on this clonotype: Given a much more abundant clone one base away, this may be a read error. This chain connects TRBV6-2 or TRBV6-3 to TRBJ2-7, with D tentatively TRBD1 (5 bases). The CDR3 covers 12 residues. Deletions cut 6 bases from V and 5 bases from J, with 11 bases between. Germline V gene data show CDR1 as MNHEY and CDR2 as SVGEGT. The CDR3 is CASRDTTHEQYF. CDR3 nucleotide sequence: TGTGCCAGCAGGGACACCACCCACGAGCAGTACTTC.